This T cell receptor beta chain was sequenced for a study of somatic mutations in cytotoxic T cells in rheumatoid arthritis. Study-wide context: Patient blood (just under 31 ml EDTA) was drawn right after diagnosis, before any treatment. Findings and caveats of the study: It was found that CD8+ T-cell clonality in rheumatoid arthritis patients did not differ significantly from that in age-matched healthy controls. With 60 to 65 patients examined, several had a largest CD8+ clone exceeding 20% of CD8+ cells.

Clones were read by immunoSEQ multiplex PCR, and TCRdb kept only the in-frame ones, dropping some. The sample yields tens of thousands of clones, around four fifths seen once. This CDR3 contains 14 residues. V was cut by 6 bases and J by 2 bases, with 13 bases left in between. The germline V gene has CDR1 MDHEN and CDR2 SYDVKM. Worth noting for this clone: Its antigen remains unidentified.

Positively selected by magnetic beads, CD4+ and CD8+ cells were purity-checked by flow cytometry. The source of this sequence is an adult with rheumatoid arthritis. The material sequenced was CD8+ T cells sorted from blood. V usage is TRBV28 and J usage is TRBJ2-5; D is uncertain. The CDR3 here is CASSQYEDQETQYF. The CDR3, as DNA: TGTGCCAGCAGCCAATACGAAGATCAAGAGACCCAGTACTTC.